This is a list of T cell receptor beta chains from one sample in a study of response to subunit inactivated influenza vaccine. TCRdb independently ran MiXCR on the RT-PCR reads; one entry per CDR3 protein. This sample has about 780,000 distinct CDR3 sequences, with 15% to 20% found just once. The starting material was PBMCs from blood, obtained less than 6 days after vaccination. These receptors came from a man between 50 and 59 years old who received an inactivated influenza vaccine. Both conserved end residues are part of each CDR3. The D gene is left open where the match is weak. A row's size may be missing; if present it is once, few, many or a size class.

d_call,v_call,cdr3_length,j_call,clone_size,cdr3_nt,cdr3_aa
NA,TRBV5-1,15,TRBJ1-5,NA,TGCGCCAGCAGCTCTTCAGGGGCCCCGGGGCAGCCCCAGCATTTT,CASSSSGAPGQPQHF
NA,TRBV25-1,17,TRBJ2-1,many,TGTGCCAGCAGTGAATCCACAATTCTTGGATCCTACAATGAGCAGTTCTTC,CASSESTILGSYNEQFF
TRBD1,TRBV7-8,13,TRBJ1-1,NA,TGTGCCAGCAGCATCACGGACAGGGCTGAAGCTTACTTT,CASSITDRAEAYF
NA,TRBV25-1,14,TRBJ1-2,NA,TGTGCCAGCAGTGAATCTTGGATGGACTATGGCTACACCTTC,CASSESWMDYGYTF
TRBD2,TRBV5-1,15,TRBJ2-1,few,TGCGCCAGCAGCTTAGGACTAGCGGACCACAATGAGCAGTTCTTC,CASSLGLADHNEQFF
NA,TRBV4-2,17,TRBJ2-2,few,TGTGCCAGCAGCCAAGATGAGGGCAGAGCGAACACCGGGGAGCTGTTTTTT,CASSQDEGRANTGELFF
NA,TRBV5-1,15,TRBJ2-3,many,TGCGCCAGCAGCCCCGGGACAACTAGCACAGATACGCAGTATTTT,CASSPGTTSTDTQYF
NA,TRBV3-1,13,TRBJ1-1,few,TGTGCCAGCAGCCGCGCAACAGGGACTGAAGCTTTCTTT,CASSRATGTEAFF
NA,TRBV10-3,12,TRBJ2-1,few,TGTGCCATCAGTGTCCAGAACAATGAGCAGTTCTTC,CAISVQNNEQFF
TRBD2,TRBV5-1,16,TRBJ2-5,NA,TGCGCCAGCAGCCCCCGGAGTAGCGGGGGGCAAGAGACCCAGTACTTC,CASSPRSSGGQETQYF
NA,TRBV6-2/TRBV6-3,14,TRBJ2-1,NA,TGTGCCAGCAGTTACGCCAACCGCTACAATGAGCAGTTCTTC,CASSYANRYNEQFF
NA,TRBV12-3/TRBV12-4,15,TRBJ1-4,few,TGTGCCAGCAGCAAATCGACAGCCACTAATGAAAAACTGTTTTTT,CASSKSTATNEKLFF
TRBD1,TRBV4-3,15,TRBJ1-3,NA,TGCGCCAGCAGCCAAGTCCAGGGGGCTGGAAACACCATATATTTT,CASSQVQGAGNTIYF
NA,TRBV24-1,15,TRBJ2-1,few,TGTGCCACCAGTGATTCCAGGGAGGTTACCATTGAGCAGTTCTTC,CATSDSREVTIEQFF
NA,TRBV11-2,16,TRBJ2-7,NA,TGTGCCAGCAGCTTAGCGTCCTCGATCCCGGTTTACGAGCAGTACTTC,CASSLASSIPVYEQYF
TRBD1,TRBV14,16,TRBJ2-7,NA,TGTGCCAGCAGCCAGACACCCGGGACAGGGTCCTACGAGCAGTACTTC,CASSQTPGTGSYEQYF
TRBD2,TRBV29-1,18,TRBJ2-1,few,TGCAGCGTTGAAGATGACGTAGCGGGAAAGTGGTCCTACAATGAGCAGTTCTTC,CSVEDDVAGKWSYNEQFF
NA,TRBV20-1,15,TRBJ2-7,many,TGCAGTGCTATCAGGTTTGGAAGTGGTGCCTCCGAGCAGTACTTC,CSAIRFGSGASEQYF
NA,TRBV2,11,TRBJ2-7,many,TGTGCCAGCAATGGGTTTGGCGAGCAGTACTTC,CASNGFGEQYF
NA,TRBV20-1,12,TRBJ2-1,few,TGCAGTGCTAGCCCACTTGCCGCGGAGCAGTTCTTC,CSASPLAAEQFF
TRBD1,TRBV6-2/TRBV6-3,13,TRBJ1-5,NA,TGTGCCAGCGACAGGGGCCTCAATCAGCCCCAGCATTTT,CASDRGLNQPQHF
TRBD1,TRBV24-1,15,TRBJ2-1,few,TGTGCCACCAGTGACGCGTGGGACAGGTTGAATGAGCAGTTCTTC,CATSDAWDRLNEQFF
TRBD2,TRBV9,18,TRBJ2-3,few,TGTGCCAGCAGCGACGATCCCCGGAAGCGGGGGAGCACAGATACGCAGTATTTT,CASSDDPRKRGSTDTQYF
NA,TRBV29-1,15,TRBJ2-2,few,TGCAGCGTTAGTTACGGATACGCTAACACCGGGGAGCTGTTTTTT,CSVSYGYANTGELFF
TRBD2,TRBV3-1,15,TRBJ2-1,NA,TGTGCCAGCAGCCACCTCTGGGAGGGAAGGGATGAGCAGTTCTTC,CASSHLWEGRDEQFF
NA,TRBV12-3/TRBV12-4,11,TRBJ2-3,NA,TGTGCCAGCAGTCCCGGGACTTTCGAGTATTTT,CASSPGTFEYF
NA,TRBV6-2/TRBV6-3,15,TRBJ2-7,NA,TGTGCCAGCAGGGACCCCGGGACAAGCAAAGACGAGCAGTACTTC,CASRDPGTSKDEQYF
TRBD1,TRBV7-2,15,TRBJ2-1,few,TGTGCCAGCAGCTCGGACAGGGGATCTCACAATGAGCAGTTCTTC,CASSSDRGSHNEQFF